The 32 T cell receptor beta chains given below trace back to one sample, sequenced in a study of identical twins (dated by TCRdb to the mid-2010s). Library preparation employed 5' RACE. Sequenced on an Illumina HiSeq 2000. The public reads were run again by TCRdb, first through fastp at Q25 and then through MiXCR, and only productive beta chains were kept. Each CDR3 protein appears once, grouped with its most common genes and DNA. For this sample there are 690,000 or so distinct CDR3 sequences; around 5.7% appear just once. Together, the top ten hold roughly 1.8% of the sample. The sequencing sample was made of naive T cells sorted from blood. The sample's cell subset or site, from its label and the paper: cells isolated with a human naive T-cell isolation kit. All receptors derive from a man between 18 and 29 years old in good health.

This clonotype showed up many times. This chain links TRBV29-1 with TRBJ2-5, with a possible D match to TRBD2 (5 bases). Trimming removed 6 bases from V and 5 bases from J, with 13 bases in between. Germline loops: CDR1 SQVTM, CDR2 ANQGSEA. The CDR3 covers 12 residues. Here the CDR3 reads CSVSLDWETQYF. The CDR3 DNA is TGCAGCGTATCGTTGGACTGGGAGACCCAGTACTTC.

This clonotype has more than one count but fewer than ten. The chain is built from TRBV5-1 and TRBJ2-1; D is possibly TRBD2 (5 bases). Germline lookup yields CDR1 SGHRS and CDR2 YFSETQ. This CDR3 spans 13 amino acids. The V and J ends lost 4 bases and 9 bases respectively, with 14 bases between them. In DNA form, the CDR3 reads TGCGCCAGCAGCCTACCCTCGGGGAGTGAGCAGTTCTTC. This sequence encodes CASSLPSGSEQFF.

This clonotype turned up a few times. This chain joins TRBV20-1 and TRBJ1-6; D not resolved. The CDR3 totals 13 residues. The V gene's germline CDR1 is DFQATT and CDR2 SNEGSKA (reference sequence). Trimming removed 6 bases at V and 7 bases at J, with 13 bases between. CDR3 coding DNA: TGCAGTGCGCCCCGGGCCCAAAATTCACCCCTCCACTTT. This translates into CSAPRAQNSPLHF.

This clonotype has at least ten counts. V usage is TRBV12-3 or TRBV12-4 and J usage is TRBJ1-3; no clear D gene. The V gene lost 1 base and the J gene lost 0 bases, with 13 bases spanning the gap. The CDR3 is 17 residues long. In nucleotides, the CDR3 is TGTGCCAGCAGTTTAGGGTTCTCATCCGTCTCTGGAAACACCATATATTTT. Encoded protein: CASSLGFSSVSGNTIYF.

In this sample, this clonotype turned up many times. V and J are TRBV29-1 and TRBJ2-2; D is ambiguous. The CDR3 extends over 12 amino acids. V was cut by 5 bases and J by 5 bases, with 9 bases left in between. The germline gives CDR1 SQVTM, CDR2 ANQGSEA. The CDR3 sequence: CSVSRGTGELFF. CDR3 bases: TGCAGCGTTAGTCGAGGAACCGGGGAGCTGTTTTTT.

There are a few counts of this clonotype. The rearrangement uses TRBV6-5 and TRBJ2-3, with TRBD2 identical over 13 bases. V trimming: 4 bases; J trimming: 3 bases; junction bases outside the gene matches: 4. Germline values: CDR1 MNHEY, CDR2 SVGAGI. The CDR3 is 16 residues long. As DNA, the CDR3 is TGTGCCAGCAGTTTTGGACTAGCGGGAGTTACAGATACGCAGTATTTT. This translates into CASSFGLAGVTDTQYF.

This clonotype was seen at least ten times. The J gene is TRBJ2-5, the V gene TRBV5-6; D tentatively fits TRBD1 or TRBD2 (6 bases each). CDR3 size: 15 residues. Germline V CDR1 and CDR2: SGHDT, YYEEEE. The V end was cut by 2 bases, the J end by 0 bases, with 11 bases between. Here the CDR3 reads CASSFGGGNQETQYF. As DNA, the CDR3 is TGTGCCAGCAGCTTCGGAGGGGGGAACCAAGAGACCCAGTACTTC.

The CDR3 bases are TGCAGTGCTAGAGATCGTAACGGTCTCACCTACGAGCAGTACTTC. Translated: CSARDRNGLTYEQYF. The V call is TRBV20-1, the J call TRBJ2-7; D is ambiguous. Germline CDR1 DFQATT, CDR2 SNEGSKA (reference sequence). Trimming cost V 0 bases and J 2 bases, with 14 bases left between them. The CDR3 is 15 amino acids.

This chain links TRBV20-1 with TRBJ2-7; 11 positions match TRBD2. This CDR3 has 15 amino acids. CDR1 and CDR2 from the germline V gene are DFQATT and SNEGSKA (reference sequence). V gave up 5 bases and J gave up 3 bases; unmatched junction bases: 9. For the CDR3, the DNA is TGCAGTGCTCCTACAACTAGCGGGAGTTTCTACGAGCAGTACTTC. It encodes CSAPTTSGSFYEQYF.

J is TRBJ2-7 and V is TRBV28, with D perhaps assigned TRBD1 or TRBD2 (5 bases each). Germline CDR1 reads MDHEN; CDR2 reads SYDVKM. V was pared by 3 bases and J by 2 bases, with 14 bases between. CDR3 length equals 15 residues. CDR3 DNA sequence: TGTGCCAGCAGTTTTCTTGGGACGGATGCCTACGAGCAGTACTTC. It translates to CASSFLGTDAYEQYF.

This clonotype was seen only a few times. The J gene is TRBJ2-5, the V gene TRBV28; 9 bases are a match to TRBD1. The CDR3 has 14 amino acids. The V gene end was trimmed by 7 bases and the J gene end by 4 bases; junction bases not matched to a gene: 7. Germline V gene lookup returns CDR1 MDHEN and CDR2 SYDVKM. The CDR3 DNA follows: TGTGCCAGCACCCCCGGGACAGGGATAGAGACCCAGTACTTC. The encoded protein is CASTPGTGIETQYF. The variable domain in full, completed from reference TRBV28 and TRBJ2-5, reads DVKVTQSSRYLVKRTGEKVFLECVQDMDHENMFWYRQDPGLGLRLIYFSYDVKMKEKGDIPEGYSVSREKKERFSLILESASTNQTSMYLCASTPGTGIETQYFGPGTRLLVL.

The chain carries TRBV20-1 and TRBJ2-5; unclear D gene. CDR1 DFQATT and CDR2 SNEGSKA come from the germline V gene (reference sequence). The CDR3 is 10 amino acids. With 6 bases removed from V and 5 bases from J, the gap between germline ends came to 7 bases. Written as DNA, the CDR3 is TGCAGTGCCTGGGCGGAGACCCAGTACTTC. Translation gives CSAWAETQYF.

This clonotype was picked up many times. This CDR3 is CASRPGQGAPYEQYF. DNA of the CDR3: TGTGCCAGCAGACCCGGACAGGGGGCCCCCTACGAGCAGTACTTC. The V call is TRBV28, the J call TRBJ2-7, with TRBD1 matching over 11 bases. The CDR3 is 15 residues long. From germline, CDR1 is MDHEN and CDR2 SYDVKM. V lost 6 bases to trimming and J lost 2 bases; unmatched junction nucleotides: 6.

V and J are TRBV28 and TRBJ2-1, with D possibly TRBD1 on 6 matching bases. The length of the CDR3 is 16 residues. Germline CDR1 MDHEN, CDR2 SYDVKM. The V gene lost 5 bases and the J gene lost 7 bases, with 21 bases spanning the gap. CDR3 sequence reads: CASSPPQGQRGNEQFF. CDR3 DNA sequence: TGTGCCAGCAGTCCCCCCCAAGGACAGCGAGGGAATGAGCAGTTCTTC.

This clonotype appeared many times. The chain couples TRBV15 to TRBJ1-5; D is ambiguous. The CDR3 length is 15 residues. V was clipped by 1 base and J by 0 bases, with 7 bases between them. Looked up from germline, CDR1 is LNHNV and CDR2 is YYDKDF (reference sequence). CDR3 nucleotides: TGTGCCACCAGCAGAGCGGGAAATAGCAATCAGCCCCAGCATTTT. It translates to CATSRAGNSNQPQHF.

In this sample, this clonotype turned up many times. This chain connects TRBV5-1 to TRBJ2-5; D might be TRBD1 or TRBD2, each matching 6 bases. V shed 1 base and J shed 5 bases, with 9 bases lying between them. This CDR3 is 13 amino acids long. The germline V gene encodes CDR1 SGHRS and CDR2 YFSETQ. The CDR3 spells CASSLRGDETQYF. The DNA of the CDR3 is TGCGCCAGCAGCTTGAGGGGGGATGAGACCCAGTACTTC. Drawing the rest from reference TRBV5-1 and TRBJ2-5, the complete variable domain is KAGVTQTPRYLIKTRGQQVTLSCSPISGHRSVSWYQQTPGQGLQFLFEYFSETQRNKGNFPGRFSGRQFSNSRSEMNVSTLELGDSALYLCASSLRGDETQYFGPGTRLLVL.

As for this clonotype: A read error is possible here, since a much larger clone lies one base away. V gene TRBV28 combines with J gene TRBJ2-7; TRBD1 is a possible D gene (5 bases). The CDR3 length is 15 residues. Between the trimmed V and J ends, which lost 5 bases and 5 bases, there was a span of 19 bases. In germline, CDR1 is MDHEN, CDR2 SYDVKM. The CDR3 sequence: CASSDAGALMNEQYF. The CDR3 DNA reads as TGTGCCAGCAGTGATGCTGGGGCCCTTATGAACGAGCAGTACTTC. Using reference TRBV28 and TRBJ2-7 for the parts outside the CDR3, the full variable domain is DVKVTQSSRYLVKRTGEKVFLECVQDMDHENMFWYRQDPGLGLRLIYFSYDVKMKEKGDIPEGYSVSREKKERFSLILESASTNQTSMYLCASSDAGALMNEQYFGPGTRLTVT.

This clonotype has a count of ten or more. The rearrangement uses TRBV20-1 and TRBJ1-1; perhaps TRBD1 as D (6 bases). Germline V gene data show CDR1 as DFQATT and CDR2 as SNEGSKA (reference sequence). The CDR3 has 14 residues. V lost 5 bases and J 3 bases, leaving 16 bases between the germline ends. The CDR3 region is CSAHLVGADTEAFF. CDR3 sequence (DNA): TGCAGTGCTCACCTGGTGGGGGCCGACACTGAAGCTTTCTTT.

This chain uses TRBV5-1 with TRBJ1-6, with TRBD1 matching over 8 bases. The germline V gene encodes CDR1 SGHRS and CDR2 YFSETQ. This CDR3 has 17 amino acids. Unmatched junction bases numbered 15, after V lost 3 bases and J lost 10 bases. The CDR3 nucleotides are TGCGCCAGCAGCTCACTATCCCGGACAGGGAGTGGATCACCCCTCCACTTT. Protein: CASSSLSRTGSGSPLHF.

This clonotype was seen a handful of times. This rearrangement joins TRBV6-2 or TRBV6-3 to TRBJ2-4, with D hard to call. V was shortened by 2 bases and J by 6 bases, with 8 bases between the two germline ends. From germline, CDR1 is MNHEY and CDR2 SVGEGT. The CDR3 extends over 13 amino acids. This chain's CDR3 is CASSYRTTNIQYF. The CDR3 region has the DNA TGTGCCAGCAGTTACCGAACGACAAACATTCAGTACTTC.

In its sample, this clonotype was seen many times. The V call is TRBV7-7, the J call TRBJ2-5; 8 bases are a match to TRBD1. V dropped 5 bases and J dropped 0; count of bases not matched to a gene: 2. Germline V gene lookup returns CDR1 SSHAT and CDR2 FNYEAQ (reference sequence). This CDR3 comprises 14 residues. CDR3 nucleotides: TGTGCCAGCAGCGGGACAGGAAACCAAGAGACCCAGTACTTC. This gives the protein CASSGTGNQETQYF.

This clonotype was counted between two and nine times. The chain joins TRBV7-2 to TRBJ2-1; 8 bases line up with TRBD2. Germline V CDR1 and CDR2: SGHTA, FQGNSA. This CDR3 contains 16 residues. Losses at the gene ends were 1 base for V and 7 bases for J; bases not matched to a gene: 9. The CDR3 loop is CASSLVAERERNEQFF. CDR3 DNA sequence: TGTGCCAGCAGCTTAGTGGCCGAGCGGGAGCGAAATGAGCAGTTCTTC.

This clonotype showed up many times. This chain connects TRBV5-1 to TRBJ1-2; D gene ambiguous. The V and J ends lost 2 bases and 7 bases respectively, with 6 bases between them. Germline CDR1 and CDR2: SGHRS and YFSETQ. The CDR3 contains 11 residues. The CDR3 sequence: CASSFQGGYTF. DNA for the CDR3: TGCGCCAGCAGCTTTCAAGGTGGCTACACCTTC.

This clonotype was seen a few times. V usage is TRBV12-3 or TRBV12-4 and J usage is TRBJ2-4; 8 bases agree with TRBD2. The V gene end was trimmed by 6 bases and the J gene end by 3 bases; junction bases not matched to a gene: 7. The CDR3 covers 15 residues. CDR3 region: CASSLLTSGKNIQYF. The CDR3 nucleotides read TGTGCCAGCAGCCTCCTTACTAGCGGCAAAAACATTCAGTACTTC.

This clonotype was seen at least ten times. The rearrangement joins TRBV6-5 to TRBJ2-7; 7 positions agree with TRBD2. Trimming removed 2 bases from V and 2 bases from J; junction bases left unmatched: 0. Germline CDR1 reads MNHEY; CDR2 reads SVGAGI. CDR3 length: 13 residues. The CDR3: CASSYREAYEQYF. For the CDR3, the DNA is TGTGCCAGCAGTTACCGGGAGGCCTACGAGCAGTACTTC.

The V gene is TRBV2, the J gene TRBJ2-1, with D perhaps TRBD1 (5 bases). V lost 7 bases and J 8 bases, leaving 9 bases between the germline ends. The CDR3 runs 11 residues. CDR1 and CDR2 from the germline V gene are SNHLY and FYNNEI. The CDR3 nucleotides read TGTGCCAGCATCCTAGGGGATGAGCAGTTCTTC. This sequence encodes CASILGDEQFF.

This clonotype was recorded a few times. The chain uses TRBV5-1 and TRBJ1-1; D is ambiguous. Trimming removed 2 bases at V and 0 bases at J, with 14 bases between. Germline V lookup: CDR1 SGHRS, CDR2 YFSETQ. CDR3 size: 16 residues. In DNA, the CDR3 is TGCGCCAGCAGCTTAGAGGAGATTAGCATGAACACTGAAGCTTTCTTT. Its protein product is CASSLEEISMNTEAFF.

This clonotype has a count of ten or more. The V gene is TRBV12-3 or TRBV12-4, the J gene TRBJ2-6; tentatively, D is TRBD2 (6 bases). This CDR3 has 14 residues. Trimming removed 8 bases at V and 0 bases at J, with 8 bases between. In nucleotides, the CDR3 is TGTGCCAGCTGGGACTTCTCTGGGGCCAACGTCCTGACTTTC. It specifies CASWDFSGANVLTF.

This clonotype was detected many times. The rearrangement links TRBV28 to TRBJ1-5; the D gene is possibly TRBD1 (5 bases). Trimming left V 5 bases short and J 1 base short, with 12 bases between. Germline-derived CDR1 and CDR2 are MDHEN and SYDVKM. The CDR3 is 15 amino acids. The CDR3 DNA sequence: TGTGCCAGCAGTGCCCGGAGGGGAAGCAATCAGCCCCAGCATTTT. Its translation: CASSARRGSNQPQHF.

There are a few counts of this clonotype. The chain employs TRBV12-3 or TRBV12-4 and TRBJ1-2; no definite D call. This CDR3 comprises 14 residues. The V and J ends lost 6 bases and 4 bases respectively, with 15 bases between them. The CDR3 reads CASSIRGHSYGYTF. CDR3 DNA sequence: TGTGCCAGCAGCATCCGAGGCCACAGCTATGGCTACACCTTC.

This clonotype was seen repeatedly, ten times or more. The rearrangement links TRBV4-2 to TRBJ2-3; possible D gene TRBD2, 6 bases. The V end lost 0 bases, the J end lost 4 bases, and 17 bases lay between the germline ends. The CDR3 loop spans 17 amino acids. The germline V gene encodes CDR1 LGHNA and CDR2 YNFKEQ. For the CDR3, the DNA is TGTGCCAGCAGCCAAGACGGCGCGGGATTCAGATCAGATACGCAGTATTTT. It is translated as CASSQDGAGFRSDTQYF.

This clonotype was counted a few times. The chain has TRBV3-1 and TRBJ2-1, with 10 bases lining up with TRBD2. Germline V lookup: CDR1 LGHDT, CDR2 YNNKEL (reference sequence). The CDR3 has 11 amino acids. The V segment lost 6 bases and the J segment 15 bases; nucleotides outside the gene matches: 5. The CDR3 DNA sequence: TGTGCCAGCAGGTCAGCGGGAGGGCCGTTCTTC. Amino acid sequence: CASRSAGGPFF.